The rows below give T cell receptor beta chains drawn from one sample of a study of blood T cells in healthy people across ages. A single record per CDR3 protein comes from TCRdb applying MiXCR to the 5' RACE reads. The sample has roughly 930,000 distinct CDR3 sequences, approximately 49% seen once. Sequences were obtained from blood. The receptor source for this set is a man in his thirties or forties in good health. CDR3s include the opening cysteine and the closing phenylalanine or tryptophan. D genes are given only for firm matches. The size field is filled for only some rows; it gives once, few, many or a size class.

J gene,CDR3 length,V gene,D gene,clone size,CDR3 protein
TRBJ1-5,16,TRBV4-2,TRBD1,few,CASSQDRVIGNQPQHF
TRBJ2-1,14,TRBV5-1,NA,NA,CASSSGDGSQKGFF
TRBJ2-3,11,TRBV27,NA,few,CASSEEDTQYF
TRBJ2-3,17,TRBV10-3,NA,few,CAIRPGSGRYSTDTQYF
TRBJ2-7,16,TRBV3-1,TRBD2,NA,CASSQDPAGGYNEQYF
TRBJ2-1,18,TRBV5-1,TRBD2,NA,CANSPETSGGAPYNEQFF
NA,14,TRBV11-2,NA,NA,CASSLEGRYSEQYF
TRBJ1-5,16,TRBV28,NA,NA,CASSLGGGQGTQPQHF
TRBJ2-5,13,TRBV20-1,TRBD2,NA,CSAIGLAQETQYF
TRBJ2-5,13,TRBV30,TRBD1,few,CACQTGNQETQYF
TRBJ1-1,11,TRBV24-1,NA,NA,CATSQDSEAFF
TRBJ1-2,13,TRBV29-1,NA,NA,CSVERARGDGYTF
NA,11,TRBV28,NA,NA,CASSTSSEQYF
TRBJ1-6,14,TRBV9,TRBD1,NA,CASSVGTVGAPLHF
TRBJ2-3,14,TRBV4-1,NA,NA,CASSDGTALDTQYF
TRBJ1-1,14,TRBV24-1,TRBD1,NA,CATSGGQGNTEAFF
TRBJ2-5,15,TRBV7-2,NA,NA,CASSPLQDPQETQYF
TRBJ2-7,15,TRBV25-1,NA,NA,CASSFRGGTGNEQYF
TRBJ1-4,15,TRBV7-9,NA,NA,CASSLEEGLGEKLFF
TRBJ2-1,13,TRBV2,TRBD2,few,CASRTSWYNEQFF
TRBJ2-7,13,TRBV7-9,NA,NA,CASSFVQVHEQYF
TRBJ1-2,13,TRBV12-3/TRBV12-4,NA,NA,CASTGGGLWGYTF
TRBJ1-2,15,TRBV6-2/TRBV6-3,NA,once,CASSYGRTAGSGYTF
TRBJ2-7,13,TRBV7-2,NA,NA,CASSPGHLYEQYF
TRBJ2-1,15,TRBV4-3,NA,NA,CASSREVGGYNEQFF
TRBJ2-7,14,TRBV2,NA,NA,CASREDRFSYEQYF
TRBJ1-1,16,TRBV4-2,NA,NA,CASSQVGRRLSPEAFF
TRBJ2-3,12,TRBV29-1,NA,once,CSVEDGGDAQYF
TRBJ2-2,14,TRBV12-3/TRBV12-4,NA,NA,CASSVRDSTGELFF
TRBJ1-2,14,TRBV7-9,NA,NA,CASSFRGSSYGYTF
TRBJ2-7,14,TRBV5-1,NA,NA,CASSSPGMAYEQYF
TRBJ1-2,14,TRBV7-2,NA,NA,CASSPGGLNYGYTF
TRBJ2-3,18,TRBV7-8,TRBD2,NA,CASSLALTTSGTTDTQYF
TRBJ2-2,12,TRBV12-3/TRBV12-4,NA,NA,CASSLALGELFF
NA,15,TRBV3-1,TRBD1,NA,CASSQGDRGIHEQYF
TRBJ2-3,13,TRBV29-1,TRBD2,NA,CSVEGGWTDTQYF
TRBJ1-2,15,TRBV6-4,NA,many,CASSDGAGAPYGYTF
TRBJ1-1,11,TRBV9,TRBD1,few,CASGTGTEAFF
TRBJ2-7,14,TRBV5-6,NA,NA,CASRNAASSYEQYF
TRBJ2-4,13,TRBV4-1,NA,few,CASSQETLEEQYF
TRBJ2-3,15,TRBV5-8,NA,few,CASSRGVQTTDTQYF
TRBJ2-7,15,TRBV5-1,TRBD1,NA,CASSLARTGRYEQYF
TRBJ1-1,11,TRBV30,NA,once,CAWSPQEKAFF
TRBJ2-7,16,TRBV28,NA,many,CASSPHRGPSSYEQYF
TRBJ2-3,12,TRBV12-3/TRBV12-4,TRBD2,NA,CASRFSGDTQYF